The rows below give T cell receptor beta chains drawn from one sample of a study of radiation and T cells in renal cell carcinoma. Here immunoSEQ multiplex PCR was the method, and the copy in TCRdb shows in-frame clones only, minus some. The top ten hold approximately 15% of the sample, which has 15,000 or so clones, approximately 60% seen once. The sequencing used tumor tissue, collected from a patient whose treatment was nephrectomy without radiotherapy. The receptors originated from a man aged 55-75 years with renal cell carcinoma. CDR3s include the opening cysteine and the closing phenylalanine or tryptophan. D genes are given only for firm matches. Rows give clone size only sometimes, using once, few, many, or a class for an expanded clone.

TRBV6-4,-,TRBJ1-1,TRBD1,CASTGDSTEAFF,TGTGCCAGCACCGGGGACAGCACTGAAGCTTTCTTT
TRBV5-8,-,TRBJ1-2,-,CASSLGLGEYINYGYTF,TGTGCCAGCAGCTTGGGTCTGGGGGAGTACATTAACTATGGCTACACCTTC
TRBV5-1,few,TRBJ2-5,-,CASSLFEGETQYF,TGCGCCAGCAGCTTGTTCGAGGGGGAGACCCAGTACTTC
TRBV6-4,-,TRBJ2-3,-,CASSVIVTDTQYF,TGTGCCAGCAGTGTGATAGTCACAGATACGCAGTATTTT
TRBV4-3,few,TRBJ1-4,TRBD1,CASSQETGTGREKLFF,TGCGCCAGCAGCCAAGAAACCGGGACAGGGAGGGAAAAACTGTTTTTT
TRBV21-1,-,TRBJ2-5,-,CASSKARRQQETQYF,TGTGCCAGCAGCAAAGCGAGGCGGCAACAAGAGACCCAGTACTTC
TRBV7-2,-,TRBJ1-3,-,CASSILGGGLNTIYF,TGTGCCAGCAGCATTCTAGGTGGGGGACTCAACACCATATATTTT
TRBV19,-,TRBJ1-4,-,CASRDKGGLAEKLFF,TGTGCCAGTAGGGACAAGGGAGGGCTTGCGGAAAAACTGTTTTTT
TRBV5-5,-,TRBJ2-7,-,CASSLDLVTYEQYF,TGTGCCAGCAGCTTGGACTTGGTGACCTACGAGCAGTACTTC
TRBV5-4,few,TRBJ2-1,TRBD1,CASSFGTEYNEQFF,TGTGCCAGCAGCTTCGGGACAGAGTACAATGAGCAGTTCTTC
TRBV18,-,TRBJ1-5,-,CASSPGVASNQPQHF,TGTGCCAGCTCACCTGGGGTAGCGAGCAATCAGCCCCAGCATTTT
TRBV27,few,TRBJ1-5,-,CASSPLGQINQPQHF,TGTGCCAGCAGCCCACTCGGACAGATCAATCAGCCCCAGCATTTT
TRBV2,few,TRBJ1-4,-,CASSEGEKLFF,TGTGCCAGCAGTGAAGGGGAAAAACTGTTTTTT
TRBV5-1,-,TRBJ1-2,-,CASSLVTGQNYGYTF,TGCGCCAGCAGCTTGGTTACCGGACAGAACTATGGCTACACCTTC
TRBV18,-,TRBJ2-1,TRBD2,CASSPTRTSGTNEQFF,TGTGCCAGCTCACCAACCCGGACTAGCGGAACCAATGAGCAGTTCTTC
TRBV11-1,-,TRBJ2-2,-,CASSLDRTSFGLEKLFF,TGTGCCAGCAGCCTAGACAGGACCTCCTTCGGGTTGGAAAAGCTGTTTTTT
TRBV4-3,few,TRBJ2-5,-,CASSQDWGSAPVSAQYF,TGCGCCAGCAGCCAAGATTGGGGGAGCGCTCCGGTGTCGGCCCAGTACTTC
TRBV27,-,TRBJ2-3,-,CASSSRAGRTDTQYF,TGTGCCAGCAGTTCACGAGCGGGTAGGACAGATACGCAGTATTTT
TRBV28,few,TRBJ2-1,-,CASSSGRHIEQFF,TGTGCCAGCAGTTCGGGCAGGCATATTGAGCAGTTCTTC
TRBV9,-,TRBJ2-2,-,CASSVRWSGELFF,TGTGCCAGCAGCGTTAGGTGGAGCGGGGAGCTGTTTTTT
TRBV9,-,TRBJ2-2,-,CASSVYGSTGELFF,TGTGCCAGCAGCGTATACGGCAGCACCGGGGAGCTGTTTTTT
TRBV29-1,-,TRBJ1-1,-,CSAGLDTEAFF,TGCAGCGCAGGACTTGACACTGAAGCTTTCTTT
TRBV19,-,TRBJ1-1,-,CASSIVAGGEAFF,TGTGCCAGTAGTATAGTGGCAGGAGGAGAAGCTTTCTTT
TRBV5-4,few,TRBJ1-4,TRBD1,CASSLGGQGGLFATNEKLFF,TGTGCCAGCAGCTTGGGAGGACAGGGGGGCTTATTTGCAACTAATGAAAAACTGTTTTTT
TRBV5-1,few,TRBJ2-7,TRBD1,CASSQTPRDRAYEQYF,TGCGCCAGCAGCCAAACGCCCCGGGACAGGGCCTACGAGCAGTACTTC
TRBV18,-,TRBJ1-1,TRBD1,CASSPTGGGTEAFF,TGTGCCAGCTCACCGACAGGGGGCGGCACTGAAGCTTTCTTT
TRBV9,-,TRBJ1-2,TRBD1,CASSGRQGAVGYTF,TGTGCCAGCAGCGGACGACAGGGGGCGGTTGGCTACACCTTC
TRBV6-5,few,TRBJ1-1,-,CASSSGKMNTEAFF,TGTGCCAGCAGTTCTGGCAAAATGAACACTGAAGCTTTCTTT
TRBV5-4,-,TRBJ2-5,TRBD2,CASSLSGGAETQYF,TGTGCCAGCAGCTTGAGCGGGGGGGCCGAGACCCAGTACTTC
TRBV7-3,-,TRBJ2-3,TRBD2,CASSSGTSRFGDTQYF,TGTGCCAGCAGCTCCGGGACTAGCAGGTTCGGAGATACGCAGTATTTT
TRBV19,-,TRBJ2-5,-,CASSISGETQYF,TGTGCCAGTAGTATAAGCGGGGAGACCCAGTACTTC
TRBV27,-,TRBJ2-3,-,CASSLYQGMETQYF,TGTGCCAGCAGTTTATACCAGGGAATGGAAACGCAGTATTTT
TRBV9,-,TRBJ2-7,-,CASSLAVGVSYEQYF,TGTGCCAGCAGCCTAGCCGTGGGGGTATCCTACGAGCAGTACTTC
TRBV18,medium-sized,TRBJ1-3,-,CASSPPGGAGGNTIYF,TGTGCCAGCTCCCCCCCGGGGGGGGCCGGAGGTAACACCATATATTTT
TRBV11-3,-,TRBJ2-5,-,CASSSGEEAKETQYF,TGTGCCAGCAGCTCTGGCGAGGAGGCCAAAGAGACCCAGTACTTC
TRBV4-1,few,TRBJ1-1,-,CASSQGEEAFF,TGCGCCAGCAGCCAAGGGGAGGAAGCTTTCTTT
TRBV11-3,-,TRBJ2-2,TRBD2,CASSLNGRVSTGELFF,TGTGCCAGCAGCTTAAACGGGAGGGTATCCACCGGGGAGCTGTTTTTT
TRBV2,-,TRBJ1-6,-,CASNGAGNSPLHF,TGTGCCAGCAATGGGGCAGGGAATTCACCCCTCCACTTT
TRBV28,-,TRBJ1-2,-,CASSSPQGNYGYTF,TGTGCCAGCAGTTCACCACAGGGAAACTATGGCTACACCTTC
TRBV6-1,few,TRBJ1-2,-,CASSRGQGASGYTF,TGTGCCAGCAGTCGAGGCCAAGGGGCAAGTGGCTACACCTTC
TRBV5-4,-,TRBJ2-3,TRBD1,CASSLGQGSTDTQYF,TGTGCCAGCAGCCTGGGACAGGGCAGCACAGATACGCAGTATTTT
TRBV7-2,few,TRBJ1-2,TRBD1,CASSIMGQGYNYGYTF,TGTGCCAGCAGCATAATGGGACAGGGTTATAACTATGGCTACACCTTC
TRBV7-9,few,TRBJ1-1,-,CASSFEAFF,TGTGCCAGCAGCTTCGAAGCTTTCTTT